This entry lists 15 T cell receptor beta chains sequenced from one sample in a study of cytomegalovirus exposure and HLA in healthy donors. The study ran its PCR with 60 Vbeta and 13 Jbeta primers. Profiling relied on immunoSEQ multiplex PCR, and the TCRdb table lists in-frame clones only, not all of them. The sample has 200,000 or so clones, around three quarters seen once. Sequencing was done on a sample of PBMCs. The receptors derive from a man between 35 and 55 years old in good health and CMV-seronegative.

The sample holds a few counts of this clone. The chain joins TRBV6-1 to TRBJ1-4; 7 nucleotides agree with TRBD1. V lost 1 base and J lost 6; bases outside the gene matches: 11. CDR3 length equals 17 residues. Germline CDR1 MNHNS, CDR2 SASEGT. Here the CDR3 DNA reads TGTGCCAGCAGTGAAGAAATATTGGGGACAGTAGATGAAAAACTGTTTTTT. Translated, it gives CASSEEILGTVDEKLFF.

This clone was seen a handful of times. V is TRBV11-2 and J is TRBJ2-7; a possible D gene is TRBD1 (5 bases). Deletions cut 5 bases from V and 3 bases from J, with 20 bases between. Germline-derived CDR1 and CDR2 are SGHAT and FQNNGV. The CDR3 runs to 16 residues. CDR3 bases: TGTGCCAGCAGCCCGGCTTTTGGGGCTGGTTACTACGAGCAGTACTTC. It encodes CASSPAFGAGYYEQYF.

This rearrangement joins TRBV10-1 to TRBJ2-5; D is possibly TRBD1 (6 bases). V lost 3 bases and J lost 2, with 13 bases in between. The germline CDR1 and CDR2 sequences are WNHNN and SYGVQD (reference sequence). The CDR3 loop spans 15 amino acids. CDR3 sequence: CASSDFTGNQETQYF. Written as DNA, the CDR3 is TGCGCCAGCAGTGACTTCACAGGGAATCAAGAGACCCAGTACTTC.

V usage is TRBV6-4 and J usage is TRBJ2-1, with 7 bases identical to TRBD1. The germline V gene encodes CDR1 MRHNA and CDR2 SNTAGT. The length of the CDR3 is 14 residues. With V trimmed by 2 bases and J by 4 bases, 2 bases remained unmatched. In DNA, the CDR3 is TGTGCCAGCAGTGACAGGGGGCGATACAATGAGCAGTTCTTC. Translating gives CASSDRGRYNEQFF.

The genes are TRBV5-8 and TRBJ1-6; TRBD1 aligns across 8 bases. The germline CDR1 and CDR2 sequences are SGHTS and YDEGEE. The CDR3 covers 13 residues. V was clipped by 0 bases and J by 13 bases; unmatched bases: 3. The CDR3 is CASSLDRGDPLHF. The CDR3 DNA follows: TGTGCCAGCAGCTTGGACAGGGGGGACCCCCTCCACTTT.

The V and J genes are TRBV27 and TRBJ1-6; 10 nucleotides align to TRBD1. The V and J ends lost 5 bases and 7 bases, in that order; junction bases with no gene match: 11. Germline V gives CDR1 MNHEY, CDR2 SMNVEV (reference sequence). This CDR3 contains 17 residues. The CDR3 sequence is CASSLRDRGWMNSPLHF. Written as DNA, the CDR3 is TGTGCCAGCAGTCTCCGGGACAGGGGATGGATGAATTCACCCCTCCACTTT.

The chain combines TRBV7-8 with TRBJ1-2; D is undetermined. Germline CDR1 SGHVS, CDR2 FQNEAQ. V was trimmed by 4 bases and J by 0 bases, leaving 9 bases between them. This CDR3 contains 14 residues. CDR3 in DNA: TGTGCCAGCAGCTCAACCGGGGCTAACTATGGCTACACCTTC. Its protein is CASSSTGANYGYTF.

The chain employs TRBV10-3 and TRBJ1-1, with TRBD1 matching 7 bases. CDR1 is ENHRY and CDR2 is SYGVKD in the germline V gene. With V trimmed by 3 bases and J by 5 bases, 3 bases remained unmatched. This CDR3 is built from 13 residues. The CDR3 region is CAISEGGQTEAFF. The CDR3 DNA reads TGTGCCATCAGTGAAGGGGGCCAGACTGAAGCTTTCTTT.

The CDR3 sequence: CASSLGPGVTEAFF. CDR3 sequence (DNA): TGTGCCAGCAGCTTAGGCCCAGGGGTAACTGAAGCTTTCTTT. The chain uses TRBV11-2 and TRBJ1-1, with D possibly TRBD1 on 6 matching bases. With 1 base removed from V and 5 bases from J, the gap between germline ends came to 11 bases. Per germline, CDR1 SGHAT and CDR2 FQNNGV. The length of the CDR3 is 14 residues. The full variable domain, its missing parts supplied by reference TRBV11-2 and TRBJ1-1, is EAGVAQSPRYKIIEKRQSVAFWCNPISGHATLYWYQQILGQGPKLLIQFQNNGVVDDSQLPKDRFSAERLKGVDSTLKIQPAKLEDSAVYLCASSLGPGVTEAFFGQGTRLTVV.

The chain carries TRBV2 and TRBJ1-5; D perhaps matches TRBD1 (6 bases). V dropped 8 bases and J dropped 4 bases, with 15 bases sitting between them. Germline lookup yields CDR1 SNHLY and CDR2 FYNNEI. This CDR3 contains 14 residues. CDR3 coding DNA: TGTGCCAGCGGGAGTAGAGGGACAAATCAGCCCCAGCATTTT. Translating it yields CASGSRGTNQPQHF.

The chain employs TRBV2 and TRBJ2-1, with 8 bases matching TRBD1. The CDR3 is 14 residues long. Germline CDR1 and CDR2: SNHLY and FYNNEI. The trim removed 10 bases at V and 7 bases at J, leaving 12 bases unmatched. The CDR3 region is CATSRGQGRNEQFF. CDR3 DNA: TGTGCCACAAGCAGAGGACAGGGAAGGAATGAGCAGTTCTTC.

This chain links TRBV5-6 with TRBJ1-1; D is uncertain. CDR1 is SGHDT and CDR2 is YYEEEE in the germline V gene. CDR3 length: 13 residues. Trimming stripped 5 bases from V and 0 bases from J, with 8 bases between. The CDR3 DNA follows: TGTGCCAGCAGACAGCAACTGAACACTGAAGCTTTCTTT. Protein sequence: CASRQQLNTEAFF.

The chain couples TRBV28 to TRBJ1-1, with D perhaps matching TRBD1 (5 bases). V was pared by 8 bases and J by 5 bases, with 15 bases between. Germline CDR1 and CDR2: MDHEN and SYDVKM. The CDR3 extends over 13 amino acids. This chain's CDR3 is CASGRGGKTEAFF. The CDR3 DNA reads TGTGCCAGCGGGAGGGGTGGTAAGACTGAAGCTTTCTTT.

V gene TRBV4-1 combines with J gene TRBJ1-5; possible D gene TRBD1, 6 bases. In germline, CDR1 is MGHRA, CDR2 YSYEKL. The CDR3 totals 16 residues. Trimming took 1 base from V and 4 from J, leaving 14 bases between them. The CDR3 nucleotides read TGCGCCAGCAGCCAAGGACGGGGGGCACGGAATCAGCCCCAGCATTTT. It codes for CASSQGRGARNQPQHF.

V and J are TRBV6-5 and TRBJ2-2; D ambiguous. Germline CDR1 MNHEY, CDR2 SVGAGI. The CDR3 sequence is 15 residues long. The V and J ends lost 4 bases and 4 bases respectively, with 13 bases between them. In DNA form, the CDR3 reads TGTGCCAGCAGTTCCTACTCCGCGTCCACCGGGGAGCTGTTTTTT. This sequence encodes CASSSYSASTGELFF.